This passage covers 22 T cell receptor beta chains from one sample sequenced in a study of metastatic and nonmetastatic thyroid tumors. TCRdb re-called the PCR reads via MiXCR. In the table there are 55,000 to 75,000 clones, 18% of which are singletons. Each patient went into thyroid surgery without having received any treatment. The sample taken for sequencing was blood. All receptors come from a female donor with papillary thyroid cancer or a benign thyroid nodule (not recorded which). Some clones in this sample may be carry-over from other donors' samples.

The genes are TRBV7-2 and TRBJ1-1; D unclear. Germline V lookup: CDR1 SGHTA, CDR2 FQGNSA. V gave up 5 bases and J gave up 0 bases, with 7 bases separating them. The CDR3 consists of 13 residues. CDR3 residues: CASSPWLNTEAFF. DNA for the CDR3: TGTGCCAGCAGCCCGTGGTTGAACACTGAAGCTTTCTTT. Combining the CDR3 with reference TRBV7-2 and TRBJ1-1 gives the whole variable domain GAGVSQSPSNKVTEKGKDVELRCDPISGHTALYWYRQSLGQGLEFLIYFQGNSAPDKSGLPSDRFSAERTGGSVSTLTIQRTQQEDSAVYLCASSPWLNTEAFFGQGTRLTVV.

This clone showed up many times. This rearrangement joins TRBV28 to TRBJ2-5; 8 bases match TRBD1. Germline CDR1 and CDR2: MDHEN and SYDVKM. This CDR3 is built from 12 residues. V trimming: 2 bases; J trimming: 10 bases; junction bases outside the gene matches: 3. The CDR3 DNA reads as TGTGCCAGCAGTTTAGACAGGGGTCACCAGTACTTC. It translates to CASSLDRGHQYF.

This clone showed up many times. The chain joins TRBV11-2 to TRBJ2-2; 13 bases line up with TRBD2. The germline gives CDR1 SGHAT, CDR2 FQNNGV. CDR3 length: 17 amino acids. V was clipped by 1 base and J by 4 bases; unmatched bases: 3. CDR3 nucleotide sequence: TGTGCCAGCAGCTTAGGGGGGACTAGCGGGATCACCGGGGAGCTGTTTTTT. Its protein product is CASSLGGTSGITGELFF.

The table lists this clone with many counts. CDR3 sequence reads: CATSDFSDPPNNEQFF. CDR3 nucleotides: TGTGCCACCAGTGATTTCAGCGACCCACCCAACAATGAGCAGTTCTTC. This rearrangement joins TRBV24-1 to TRBJ2-1, with D hard to call. Trimming stripped 1 base from V and 5 bases from J, with 14 bases between. CDR3 size: 16 residues. Germline-derived CDR1 and CDR2 are KGHDR and SFDVKD.

This clone came up many times. The CDR3 nucleotides are TGCGCCAGCAGCCTCCTGTTAAGGGGTACGGACTATGGCTACACCTTC. Amino acid sequence: CASSLLLRGTDYGYTF. The chain couples TRBV4-1 to TRBJ1-2, with a possible D match to TRBD1 (5 bases). CDR3 length: 16 amino acids. V was trimmed by 4 bases and J by 3 bases, leaving 18 bases between them. The germline gives CDR1 MGHRA, CDR2 YSYEKL.

This clone showed up just a few times. CDR3 DNA sequence: TGTGCCAGCAGTGAAGGGGCTAGCGGACCTACAGATACGCAGTATTTT. It codes for CASSEGASGPTDTQYF. The chain joins TRBV2 to TRBJ2-3; 7 bases agree with TRBD2. V lost 1 base to trimming and J lost 3 bases; unmatched junction nucleotides: 7. The germline V gene has CDR1 SNHLY and CDR2 FYNNEI. This CDR3 comprises 16 residues.

In the case of this clone: One junction end does not reproduce the germline sequence, and a read error may be involved. This chain joins TRBV20-1 and TRBJ2-1; D possibly corresponds to TRBD1 (6 bases). CDR3 length equals 14 residues. Germline values: CDR1 DFQATT, CDR2 SNEGSKA (reference sequence). CDR3 nucleotide sequence: TGCAGTTCTAGAGATAGGCAGGGGAGAAATGAGCAGCTCTTC. Translation gives CSSRDRQGRNEQLF.

This clone has a count of ten or more. This chain links TRBV12-3 or TRBV12-4 with TRBJ2-7; the match to TRBD1 covers 7 bases. The CDR3 extends over 16 amino acids. The junction had 15 bases not matched to a gene; V was cut back by 6 bases and J by 4 bases. This CDR3 is CASSPGARQGSYEQYF. CDR3 sequence (DNA): TGTGCCAGCAGCCCCGGCGCCCGACAGGGTTCTTACGAGCAGTACTTC.

The chain joins TRBV6-2 or TRBV6-3 to TRBJ2-3; D is unresolved. V gave up 5 bases and J gave up 4 bases, with 13 bases separating them. Germline loops: CDR1 MNHEY, CDR2 SVGEGT. The CDR3 contains 14 residues. The CDR3 nucleotides read TGTGCCAGCAGTCTACGGGTTGACGCAGATACGCAGTATTTT. Translating it yields CASSLRVDADTQYF.

This chain uses TRBV27 with TRBJ2-3; 7 nucleotides line up with TRBD1. CDR1 and CDR2 (germline): MNHEY, SMNVEV (reference sequence). The CDR3 is made up of 14 amino acids. Germline trimming cut 5 bases from V and 11 bases from J; bases unmatched to any gene: 13. The CDR3 region has the DNA TGTGCCAGCAGTGTCGGGGCAGGGGGTTACGAGCAGTATTTT. Protein: CASSVGAGGYEQYF.

Notes on this clone: A single base separates this from a much larger clone, so it may be a read error. The chain links TRBV29-1 to TRBJ2-1; 13 positions match TRBD2. Germline V gene lookup returns CDR1 SQVTM and CDR2 ANQGSEA. V lost 4 bases to trimming and J lost 8 bases; unmatched junction nucleotides: 17. The CDR3 runs 18 residues. CDR3 residues: CSVVGGRGLAGIVDEQFF. CDR3 DNA sequence: TGCAGCGTTGTTGGAGGGAGGGGACTAGCGGGGATTGTTGATGAGCAGTTCTTC.

This clone was seen repeatedly, ten times or more. The rearrangement uses TRBV12-5 and TRBJ2-1; 14 bases align to TRBD2. Trimming removed 1 base from V and 10 bases from J; junction bases left unmatched: 9. Germline assignment: CDR1 LGHNT and CDR2 FRNRAP. The CDR3 loop spans 17 amino acids. CDR3: CASGLATGTSGSVEQFF. DNA of the CDR3: TGTGCTAGTGGTTTGGCCACCGGGACTAGCGGGAGTGTGGAGCAGTTCTTC.

This sequence joins TRBV2 and TRBJ2-7; 10 positions match TRBD1. The trim removed 4 bases at V and 7 bases at J, leaving 4 bases unmatched. CDR3 size: 13 residues. CDR1 is SNHLY and CDR2 is FYNNEI in the germline V gene. CDR3 coding DNA: TGTGCCAGCAGTGGACAGGGGGCGCGGGAGCAGTACTTC. Protein product: CASSGQGAREQYF.

This clone was observed at least ten times. The rearrangement joins TRBV19 to TRBJ2-1; D is unclear. CDR3 length equals 13 residues. Trimming took 3 bases from V and 9 from J, leaving 12 bases between them. The V gene's germline CDR1 is LNHDA and CDR2 SQIVND (reference sequence). The CDR3 loop reads CASSMRSNVEQFF. The CDR3 nucleotides read TGTGCCAGTAGTATGAGAAGTAATGTTGAGCAGTTCTTC.

This clone was recorded a few times. The J gene is TRBJ1-5, the V gene TRBV6-5; tentative D call: TRBD1 (6 bases). The V gene's germline CDR1 is MNHEY and CDR2 SVGAGI. V lost 4 bases and J 2 bases, leaving 15 bases between the germline ends. CDR3 size: 16 residues. CDR3 nucleotides: TGTGCCAGCAGTTCGGCAGAGACAGGAGGCAATCAGCCCCAGCATTTT. As protein: CASSSAETGGNQPQHF.

This clone was picked up a small number of times. This chain uses TRBV6-2 or TRBV6-3 with TRBJ1-5, with D maybe TRBD1 (6 bases). Trimming cost V 0 bases and J 2 bases, with 8 bases left between them. CDR3 length: 15 amino acids. Germline CDR1 and CDR2: MNHEY and SVGEGT. The CDR3, as DNA: TGTGCCAGCAGTTACTCGGGGGCCCGCAATCAGCCCCAGCATTTT. It is translated as CASSYSGARNQPQHF.

Ten or more counts support this clone. The chain couples TRBV7-9 to TRBJ2-1, with D tentatively TRBD1 (5 bases). CDR3 length equals 16 residues. V was trimmed by 1 base and J by 0 bases, leaving 10 bases between them. Germline lookup yields CDR1 SEHNR and CDR2 FQNEAQ (reference sequence). The CDR3, as DNA: TGTGCCAGCAGCTTAGGGCAGGGCAGCTCCTACAATGAGCAGTTCTTC. This gives the protein CASSLGQGSSYNEQFF.

The chain uses TRBV6-1 and TRBJ2-1, with a weak D call TRBD1 (6 bases). The germline CDR1 and CDR2 sequences are MNHNS and SASEGT. The CDR3 covers 14 residues. V was clipped by 7 bases and J by 11 bases, with 21 bases between them. DNA of the CDR3: TGTGCCAGCAAGAATCCGGGACATCGAGGTCAGCAGTTCTTC. It encodes CASKNPGHRGQQFF.

The genes are TRBV20-1 and TRBJ1-5, with D perhaps TRBD1 (5 bases). The V gene's germline CDR1 is DFQATT and CDR2 SNEGSKA (reference sequence). Trimming removed 3 bases from V and 2 bases from J, with 17 bases in between. This CDR3 region has 16 residues. The CDR3 region is CSASSRGGDGNQPQHF. CDR3 bases: TGCAGTGCTAGTAGTCGGGGAGGGGATGGCAATCAGCCCCAGCATTTT.

In this sample, this clone turned up many times. J is TRBJ1-5 and V is TRBV12-3 or TRBV12-4; tentatively, D is TRBD1 (6 bases). CDR3 size: 13 residues. The germline V and J ends were trimmed by 5 bases and 5 bases, with 10 bases remaining between them. The CDR3 nucleotides are TGTGCCAGCAGTGTGACAGGTTATCAGCCCCAGCATTTT. Translated: CASSVTGYQPQHF.

At least ten counts were recorded for this clone. The chain links TRBV6-1 to TRBJ2-7; unclear D gene. This CDR3 has 11 amino acids. Trimming removed 10 bases at V and 7 bases at J, with 14 bases between. Germline CDR1 is MNHNS and CDR2 is SASEGT. CDR3 in amino acids: CATVAAWEQYF. As DNA, the CDR3 is TGTGCCACCGTGGCCGCGTGGGAGCAGTACTTC.

This clone occurred a few times. The rearrangement joins TRBV11-3 to TRBJ1-2; the match to TRBD1 covers 7 bases. CDR1 and CDR2 from the germline V gene are SGHNT and YENEEA. The V and J ends lost 5 bases and 0 bases, in that order; junction bases with no gene match: 6. This CDR3 region has 15 residues. In DNA, the CDR3 is TGTGCCAGCAGCCCCCGGACAGGCACTAACTATGGCTACACCTTC. Protein sequence: CASSPRTGTNYGYTF.